This TCR beta chain derives from a study of siplizumab effects on memory and regulatory T cells. The CDR3 has 14 amino acids. Germline-derived CDR1 and CDR2 are SGHVS and FNYEAQ. V was pared by 2 bases and J by 7 bases, with 8 bases of the junction left unmatched. Every sample had approximately 97,000 of its TCR templates assayed. The protocol was immunoSEQ multiplex PCR, while the TCRdb copy is restricted to in-frame clones and leaves out a portion. The table includes about 100,000 clones, about 90% detected once. This chain connects TRBV7-6 to TRBJ2-7; 7 positions match TRBD2. The specimen sequenced was Tregs sorted from blood. This TCR derives from a human donor in good health. The CDR3 DNA reads TGTGCCAGCAGCTTACCCCCATCGGGGGGTGAGCAGTACTTC. This gives the protein CASSLPPSGGEQYF.